This TCR beta chain appears in the sequencing data of a study of cytomegalovirus exposure and HLA in healthy donors. This CDR3 region has 16 residues. V lost 5 bases and J lost 0; bases outside the gene matches: 6. Germline values: CDR1 MDHEN, CDR2 SYDVKM. The PCR made use of 60 Vbeta and 13 Jbeta primers. In the source study's methods: A later analysis counted some 87 million unique TCR beta chains, around 10 million shared. The method was immunoSEQ multiplex PCR; TCRdb's version includes in-frame clones alone and lacks a portion of them. V and J calls and clone size come straight from that table; D and trimming were deduced from the DNA. The table has around 190,000 clones, roughly 74% seen once.

The receptor was isolated from a female donor in good health and CMV-seronegative. V gene TRBV28 combines with J gene TRBJ1-4, with TRBD1 identical over 7 bases. Sequencing was done on a sample of PBMCs. The CDR3 reads CASSGGTAATNEKLFF. CDR3 DNA sequence: TGTGCCAGCAGTGGAGGGACAGCTGCAACTAATGAAAAACTGTTTTTT.